This T cell receptor (beta chain) was captured by sequencing in a study of CD8+ T cells in alopecia areata. Sequencing relied on a cDNA template that was reverse transcribed from extracted RNA. Profiled with immunoSEQ multiplex PCR; TCRdb holds only in-frame clones, not every one. The table has over 250,000 clones, around 64% seen once. This clone was picked up one time. The CDR3 spans 16 residues. V gave up 0 bases and J gave up 2 bases, with 14 bases separating them. Germline V gene lookup returns CDR1 SGHRS and CDR2 YFSETQ. Treatment indicated: oral pan-JAK inhibitor, 5-10 mg twice daily. The TCR was taken from a human donor with alopecia areata. This chain uses TRBV5-1 with TRBJ1-1; D not certain. The specimen was CD4+ T cells sorted from blood, collected at roughly week 53, from a patient treated with tofacitinib. The CDR3 nucleotides are TGCGCCAGCAGCTTGGCCGATTTGGAGAGAAACACTGAAGCTTTCTTT. Its protein product is CASSLADLERNTEAFF. Filled out from reference TRBV5-1 and TRBJ1-1, the complete variable domain reads KAGVTQTPRYLIKTRGQQVTLSCSPISGHRSVSWYQQTPGQGLQFLFEYFSETQRNKGNFPGRFSGRQFSNSRSEMNVSTLELGDSALYLCASSLADLERNTEAFFGQGTRLTVV.